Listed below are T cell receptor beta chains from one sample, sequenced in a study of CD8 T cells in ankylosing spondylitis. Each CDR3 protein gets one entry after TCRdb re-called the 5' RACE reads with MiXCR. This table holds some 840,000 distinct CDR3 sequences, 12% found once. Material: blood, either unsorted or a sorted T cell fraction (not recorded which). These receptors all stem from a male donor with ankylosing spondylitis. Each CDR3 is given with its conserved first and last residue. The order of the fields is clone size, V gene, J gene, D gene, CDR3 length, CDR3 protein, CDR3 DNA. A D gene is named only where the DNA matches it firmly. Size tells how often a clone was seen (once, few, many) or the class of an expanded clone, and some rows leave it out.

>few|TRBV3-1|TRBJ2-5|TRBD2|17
CASSPGTSGRRQETQYF
TGTGCCAGCAGCCCCGGGACTAGCGGGAGGCGACAAGAGACCCAGTACTTC
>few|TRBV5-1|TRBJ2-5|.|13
CASSFEYQETQYF
TGCGCCAGCAGCTTTGAGTATCAAGAGACCCAGTACTTC
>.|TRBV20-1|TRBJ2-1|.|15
CSATLTELSYNEQFF
TGCAGTGCTACCCTGACGGAACTTTCCTACAATGAGCAGTTCTTC
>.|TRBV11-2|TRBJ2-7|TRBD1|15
CASSPYRQGPYEQYF
TGTGCCAGCAGCCCTTACCGACAGGGCCCCTACGAGCAGTACTTC
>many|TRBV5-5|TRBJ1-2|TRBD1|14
CASSSRQGEYGYTF
TGTGCCAGCAGCTCCCGACAGGGAGAGTATGGCTACACCTTC
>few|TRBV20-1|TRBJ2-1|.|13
CSAIRSSYNEQFF
TGCAGTGCCATAAGGAGCTCCTACAATGAGCAGTTCTTC
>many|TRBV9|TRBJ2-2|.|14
CAASRDGNTGELFF
TGTGCCGCCTCCAGGGACGGGAACACCGGGGAGCTGTTTTTT
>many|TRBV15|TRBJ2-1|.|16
CATSKIGTPSYNEQFF
TGTGCCACCAGCAAAATAGGGACTCCTTCCTACAATGAGCAGTTCTTC
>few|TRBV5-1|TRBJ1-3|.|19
CASSLGFWRQADSGNTIYF
TGCGCCAGCAGCTTGGGGTTCTGGCGGCAGGCTGACTCTGGAAACACCATATATTTT
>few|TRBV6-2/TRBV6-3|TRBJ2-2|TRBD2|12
CASNIAGGELFF
TGTGCCAGCAATATAGCGGGCGGGGAGCTGTTTTTT
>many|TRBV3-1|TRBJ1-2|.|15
CASSASPQGGNGYTF
TGTGCCAGCAGCGCCTCTCCACAGGGAGGCAATGGCTACACCTTC
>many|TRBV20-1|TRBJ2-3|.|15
CSATSKIGSTDTQYF
TGCAGTGCTACTTCCAAGATAGGTTCCACAGATACGCAGTATTTT
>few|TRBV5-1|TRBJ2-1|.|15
CASSLESLPWDEQFF
TGCGCCAGCAGCTTGGAAAGTCTGCCCTGGGATGAGCAGTTCTTC
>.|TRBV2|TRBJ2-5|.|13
CASSSGDGETQYF
TGTGCCAGCAGTTCAGGGGACGGGGAGACCCAGTACTTC
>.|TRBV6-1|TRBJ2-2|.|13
CASRETNTGELFF
TGTGCCAGCAGGGAGACGAACACCGGGGAGCTGTTTTTT
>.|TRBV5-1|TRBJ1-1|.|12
CASSQTGSEAFF
TGCGCCAGCAGTCAGACAGGATCTGAAGCTTTCTTT
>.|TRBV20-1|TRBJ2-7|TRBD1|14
CSAREGTGRYEQYF
TGCAGTGCTAGAGAGGGGACAGGGCGCTACGAGCAGTACTTC
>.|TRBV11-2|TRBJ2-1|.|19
CASSSIILGVLSSYNEQFF
TGTGCCAGCAGCTCTATCATCTTGGGGGTTTTAAGCTCCTACAATGAGCAGTTCTTC
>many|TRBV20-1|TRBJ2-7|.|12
CSARDVGNEQYF
TGCAGTGCTAGAGATGTCGGGAACGAGCAGTACTTC
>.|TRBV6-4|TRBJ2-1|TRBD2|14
CASRALAAYNEQFF
TGTGCCAGTCGCGCCCTAGCGGCTTACAATGAGCAGTTCTTC
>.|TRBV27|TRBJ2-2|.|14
CASSLSWETGELFF
TGTGCCAGCAGTTTAAGTTGGGAAACCGGGGAGCTGTTTTTT
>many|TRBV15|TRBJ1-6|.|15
CATSRAGFNNSPLHF
TGTGCCACCAGCAGAGCAGGGTTCAATAATTCACCCCTCCACTTT
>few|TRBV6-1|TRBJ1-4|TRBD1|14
CASSWDRGNEKLFF
TGTGCCAGCAGCTGGGACAGGGGTAATGAAAAACTGTTTTTT
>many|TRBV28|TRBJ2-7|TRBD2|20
CASSGLLTSGTPAEVYEQYF
TGTGCCAGCAGTGGCCTTTTGACTAGCGGGACCCCTGCGGAGGTATACGAGCAGTACTTC
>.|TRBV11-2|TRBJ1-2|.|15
CASSPSRARGYGYTF
TGTGCCAGCAGTCCCTCTCGGGCCAGGGGTTATGGCTACACCTTC
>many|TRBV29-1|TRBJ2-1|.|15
CSVLEAYKGPNEQFF
TGCAGCGTTCTTGAGGCTTATAAAGGCCCCAATGAGCAGTTCTTC
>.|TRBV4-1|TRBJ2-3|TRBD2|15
CASSLSGMETDTQYF
TGCGCCAGCAGCCTTAGCGGGATGGAAACAGATACGCAGTATTTT
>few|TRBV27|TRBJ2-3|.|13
CASSPLGLGTQYF
TGTGCCAGCAGTCCCCTAGGGTTAGGTACGCAGTATTTT
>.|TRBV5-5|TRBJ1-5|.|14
CASSLPPSNQPQHF
TGTGCCAGCAGCTTGCCCCCTAGCAATCAGCCCCAGCATTTT
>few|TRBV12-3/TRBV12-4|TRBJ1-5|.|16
CASSLGPRGRNQPQHF
TGTGCCAGCAGTTTGGGCCCCCGGGGGCGCAATCAGCCCCAGCATTTT
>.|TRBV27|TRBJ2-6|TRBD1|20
CASSLRGQALTSSGANVLTF
TGTGCCAGCAGTTTAAGGGGACAGGCCCTTACTTCCTCTGGGGCCAACGTCCTGACTTTC
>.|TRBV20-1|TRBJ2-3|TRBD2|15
CSAVVAGGFTDTQYF
TGCAGTGCTGTGGTGGCGGGGGGGTTCACAGATACGCAGTATTTT
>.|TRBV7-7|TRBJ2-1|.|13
CASSLTRYNEQFF
TGTGCTAGCAGCTTGACGAGGTACAATGAGCAGTTCTTC
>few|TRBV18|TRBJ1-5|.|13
CASSRDVDQPQHF
TGTGCCAGCTCACGGGACGTAGATCAGCCCCAGCATTTT
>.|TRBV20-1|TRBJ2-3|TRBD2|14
CSAYLGGRADTQYF
TGCAGTGCTTATTTGGGCGGGAGGGCTGATACGCAGTATTTT
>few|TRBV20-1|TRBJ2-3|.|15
CSAPGTPFGTDTQYF
TGCAGTGCGCCCGGGACTCCCTTCGGCACAGATACGCAGTATTTT
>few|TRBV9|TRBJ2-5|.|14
CASSWGSTQETQYF
TGTGCCAGCAGCTGGGGGAGTACTCAAGAGACCCAGTACTTC
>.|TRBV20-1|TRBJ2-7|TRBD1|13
CSAGRDRVDEQYF
TGCAGTGCTGGCCGGGACAGGGTTGACGAGCAGTACTTC
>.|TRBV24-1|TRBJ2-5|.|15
CATSEPRGAGETQYF
TGTGCCACCAGTGAACCTCGGGGGGCCGGAGAGACCCAGTACTTC
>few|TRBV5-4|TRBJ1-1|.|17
CASTTWGRGHQNTEAFF
TGTGCCAGCACCACTTGGGGGCGGGGACACCAGAACACTGAAGCTTTCTTT
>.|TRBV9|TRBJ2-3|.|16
CASSVFSGVSTDTQYF
TGTGCCAGCAGCGTATTTTCCGGGGTTAGCACAGATACGCAGTATTTT
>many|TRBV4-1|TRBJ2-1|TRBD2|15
CASSLGLAVNNEQFF
TGCGCCAGCAGCCTGGGACTAGCGGTGAACAATGAGCAGTTCTTC
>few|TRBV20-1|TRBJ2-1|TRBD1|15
CSAPSRGQVTNEQFF
TGCAGTGCTCCCTCGAGAGGACAGGTGACGAATGAGCAGTTCTTC
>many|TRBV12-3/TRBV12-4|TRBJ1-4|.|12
CASSPRSEKLFF
TGTGCCAGCAGTCCGAGGAGTGAAAAACTGTTTTTT
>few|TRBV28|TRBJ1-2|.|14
CASSSSSTTYGYTF
TGTGCCAGCAGTTCCTCCTCCACTACCTATGGCTACACCTTC
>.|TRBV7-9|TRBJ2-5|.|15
CASSSQGRGEETQYF
TGTGCCAGCAGTTCCCAGGGAAGGGGAGAAGAGACCCAGTACTTC
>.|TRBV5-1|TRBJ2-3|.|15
CASSEGVAGVGTQYF
TGCGCCAGCAGCGAAGGGGTCGCGGGTGTTGGTACGCAGTATTTT
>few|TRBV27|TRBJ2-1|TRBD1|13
CASSSITGVEQFF
TGTGCCAGCAGTTCAATTACAGGGGTTGAGCAGTTCTTC
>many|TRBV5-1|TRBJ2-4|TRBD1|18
CASSLQWTGGDFADIQYF
TGCGCCAGCAGCTTGCAGTGGACAGGGGGCGACTTTGCCGACATTCAGTACTTC
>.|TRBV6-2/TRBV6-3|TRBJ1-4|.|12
CASRGDHEKLFF
TGTGCCAGCAGAGGTGATCACGAAAAACTGTTTTTT
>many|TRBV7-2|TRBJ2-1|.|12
CASIKGDNEQFF
TGTGCCAGCATTAAAGGGGACAATGAGCAGTTCTTC
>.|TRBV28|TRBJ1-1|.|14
CASKGQGRDTEAFF
TGTGCTTCCAAGGGGCAGGGAAGGGACACTGAAGCTTTCTTT
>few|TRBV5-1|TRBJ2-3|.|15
CASSPGPASTDTQYF
TGCGCCAGCAGCCCGGGGCCTGCAAGCACAGATACGCAGTATTTT
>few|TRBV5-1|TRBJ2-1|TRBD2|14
CASSYSGTGNEQFF
TGCGCCAGCAGCTACAGCGGGACGGGTAATGAGCAGTTCTTC
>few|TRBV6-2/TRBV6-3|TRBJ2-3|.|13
CASRGTGRDTQYF
TGTGCCAGCAGGGGGACTGGACGAGATACGCAGTATTTT
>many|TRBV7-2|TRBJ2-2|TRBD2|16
CASSPRRLAVTGELFF
TGTGCCAGCAGCCCCCGGCGACTAGCGGTCACCGGGGAGCTGTTTTTT
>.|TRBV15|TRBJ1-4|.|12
CATSRVQEKLFF
TGTGCCACCAGCAGGGTCCAAGAAAAACTGTTTTTT
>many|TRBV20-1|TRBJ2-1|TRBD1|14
CSARGTGNYNEQFF
TGCAGTGCTAGGGGGACAGGGAACTACAATGAGCAGTTCTTC
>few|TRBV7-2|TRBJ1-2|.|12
CASSLDTSGYTF
TGTGCCAGCAGCTTAGATACGAGTGGCTACACCTTC